The clone carrying this TCR beta chain was recorded at least ten times. Its antigen is as yet unknown. Germline and junction disagree at one end, which may indicate a read error. The sample is drawn from a study of CD8 T cells in ankylosing spondylitis. Whole-study findings and limits: What appeared characteristic of ankylosing spondylitis blood was a TCR beta motif of 7 or 8 highly homologous variants. Reportedly, significant enrichment of disease-linked clones occurred in matched ankylosing spondylitis synovial fluid. A number of the motif variants had already been described in reactive arthritis synovial fluid and blood.

Construction of TCR beta libraries was performed using quantitative 5'-RACE with molecular barcodes. Each CDR3 protein gets one entry after TCRdb re-called the 5' RACE reads with MiXCR. The sample has under 250,000 distinct CDR3 sequences, more than 9% seen once. Sequencing was performed on blood, either unsorted or a sorted T cell fraction (not recorded which). The source of this sequence is a male donor with ankylosing spondylitis or in good health (not recorded which).

The CDR3 is CASSQGASTSGTF. DNA for the CDR3: TGTGCCAGCAGCCAAGGGGCCTCGACTAGCGGGACTTTC. The chain links TRBV3-1 to TRBJ2-1; 11 nucleotides match TRBD2. The germline CDR1 and CDR2 sequences are LGHDT and YNNKEL (reference sequence). The CDR3 is 13 amino acids.